Presented here are 23 T cell receptor beta chains from one specimen sequenced in a study of OX40 agonist ivuxolimab in advanced cancers. Profiled with immunoSEQ multiplex PCR; TCRdb holds only in-frame clones, not every one. The table lists roughly 96,000 clones, about four fifths of them singletons. Sequencing used CD4+ or CD8+ T cells sorted from blood, obtained in a trial of the OX40 agonist ivuxolimab. The receptors originated from an adult with an advanced solid tumor such as melanoma, head and neck, liver or kidney cancer.

This sequence joins TRBV5-1 and TRBJ2-5; D gene ambiguous. Trimming removed 3 bases from V and 11 bases from J, with 11 bases in between. Germline V gene lookup returns CDR1 SGHRS and CDR2 YFSETQ. This CDR3 contains 11 residues. CDR3 residues: CASSSLGEQYF. For the CDR3, the DNA is TGCGCCAGCAGCTCCCTAGGAGAGCAGTACTTC.

The chain joins TRBV7-9 to TRBJ2-7; D tentatively reads TRBD1 or TRBD2 (5 bases each). Germline CDR1 and CDR2: SEHNR and FQNEAQ (reference sequence). This CDR3 is 15 amino acids long. V lost 6 bases, J lost 2 bases, and 17 bases lay in between. The CDR3 protein is CASSSRDGPTYEQYF. The DNA of the CDR3 is TGTGCCAGCAGTTCCCGGGACGGGCCTACCTACGAGCAGTACTTC.

The chain joins TRBV7-2 to TRBJ1-1; D gene unclear. V lost 6 bases and J lost 7, with 15 bases in between. Germline assignment: CDR1 SGHTA and CDR2 FQGNSA. The CDR3 sequence is 13 residues long. The DNA for the CDR3 is TGTGCCAGCAGTTGGAGGGTGGTTGGTGAAGCTTTCTTT. Its protein product is CASSWRVVGEAFF.

This clone was detected only once. The rearrangement uses TRBV6-1 and TRBJ1-5, with D possibly being TRBD1 (5 bases). This CDR3 has 13 residues. Germline V CDR1 and CDR2: MNHNS, SASEGT. V lost 0 bases to trimming and J lost 5 bases, with 5 bases between them. The CDR3 sequence is CASSEARDQPQHF. CDR3 nucleotide sequence: TGTGCCAGCAGTGAAGCCAGGGATCAGCCCCAGCATTTT.

The V gene is TRBV4-1, the J gene TRBJ1-5, with no clear D. Looked up from germline, CDR1 is MGHRA and CDR2 is YSYEKL. Between the trimmed V and J ends, which lost 0 bases and 0 bases, there was a span of 9 bases. The CDR3 is made up of 16 amino acids. CDR3 nucleotides: TGCGCCAGCAGCCAAGATGAGACGGATAGCAATCAGCCCCAGCATTTT. Translating it yields CASSQDETDSNQPQHF.

The rearrangement links TRBV27 to TRBJ1-1; TRBD1 is a possible D gene (5 bases). The V end was cut by 3 bases, the J end by 5 bases, with 10 bases between. Germline V CDR1 and CDR2: MNHEY, SMNVEV (reference sequence). The CDR3 contains 13 residues. The CDR3 is CASSFEGWTEAFF. CDR3 DNA: TGTGCCAGCAGTTTTGAGGGGTGGACTGAAGCTTTCTTT.

This clone showed up just a few times. This chain links TRBV7-2 with TRBJ2-7; D might be TRBD1 (5 bases). Trimming left V 8 bases short and J 0 bases short, with 8 bases between. This CDR3 is 12 amino acids long. Germline-derived CDR1 and CDR2 are SGHTA and FQGNSA. CDR3 sequence: CASEDNSYEQYF. In DNA, the CDR3 is TGTGCCAGCGAGGACAACTCCTACGAGCAGTACTTC.

This chain joins TRBV18 and TRBJ2-7, with D maybe TRBD1 (6 bases). V gave up 3 bases and J gave up 2 bases, with 11 bases separating them. The CDR3 covers 14 residues. The germline V gene has CDR1 KGHSH and CDR2 LQKENI. The CDR3, as DNA: TGTGCCAGCTCACCGCAGGGGATGACCTACGAGCAGTACTTC. Translation: CASSPQGMTYEQYF.

CDR3 nucleotide sequence: TGTGCCAGCAGCCAGACAGGGGCGGGAGAGACCCAGTACTTC. Translated, it gives CASSQTGAGETQYF. This rearrangement joins TRBV14 to TRBJ2-5, with 8 nucleotides matching TRBD1. V gave up 3 bases and J gave up 4 bases; unmatched junction bases: 4. The length of the CDR3 is 14 residues. Looked up from germline, CDR1 is SGHDN and CDR2 is FVKESK.

V and J are TRBV5-4 and TRBJ2-6; TRBD2 might be the D (6 bases). The CDR3 is 18 residues long. CDR1 SGHNT and CDR2 YYREEE come from the germline V gene (reference sequence). V dropped 3 bases and J dropped 0 bases, with 16 bases sitting between them. CDR3 coding DNA: TGTGCCAGCAGCTCCAGACGGGACTTCGGCTCTGGGGCCAACGTCCTGACTTTC. It yields the protein CASSSRRDFGSGANVLTF.

The gene calls are TRBV10-3 and TRBJ2-7; D possibly matches TRBD1 or TRBD2 (5 bases each). The CDR3 is 14 amino acids. Germline loops: CDR1 ENHRY, CDR2 SYGVKD. V dropped 3 bases and J dropped 2 bases, with 11 bases sitting between them. CDR3 nucleotides: TGTGCCATCAGTGATGGGACCGCTACCTACGAGCAGTACTTC. This gives the protein CAISDGTATYEQYF.

The CDR3 region has the DNA TGCGCCAGCAGTCAACCGGGACAGCTTGGCGGAAACACCATATATTTT. It translates to CASSQPGQLGGNTIYF. This chain joins TRBV5-1 and TRBJ1-3, with 7 bases aligning to TRBD1. Germline CDR1 and CDR2: SGHRS and YFSETQ. The length of the CDR3 is 16 residues. V trimming: 5 bases; J trimming: 4 bases; junction bases outside the gene matches: 12.

This chain uses TRBV5-4 with TRBJ1-1, with 8 bases lining up with TRBD1. After removal of 2 bases from V and 1 base from J, the junction contained 4 bases not matched to a gene. Germline V gives CDR1 SGHNT, CDR2 YYREEE (reference sequence). This CDR3 region has 15 residues. This chain's CDR3 is CASSFRQGANTEAFF. The CDR3 region has the DNA TGTGCCAGCAGCTTCCGTCAGGGGGCGAACACTGAAGCTTTCTTT.

This clone was seen a handful of times. The CDR3 region is CASSSAVTGELFF. In DNA, the CDR3 is TGCGCCAGCAGCTCCGCAGTGACCGGGGAGCTGTTTTTT. V gene TRBV5-1 combines with J gene TRBJ2-2; D uncertain. This CDR3 region has 13 residues. The V gene lost 3 bases and the J gene lost 5 bases, with 8 bases spanning the gap. Germline V lookup: CDR1 SGHRS, CDR2 YFSETQ.

V gene TRBV10-3 combines with J gene TRBJ1-2; D gene uncertain. The V gene's germline CDR1 is ENHRY and CDR2 SYGVKD. The CDR3 runs 14 residues. V was cut by 1 base and J by 5 bases, with 11 bases left in between. The CDR3 loop is CAISELRVWYGYTF. In DNA form, the CDR3 reads TGTGCCATCAGTGAGTTGAGGGTTTGGTATGGCTACACCTTC.

For the CDR3, the DNA is TGTGCTAGTGGTTTCCCGGGACTAGCGCCCACCGGGGAGCTGTTTTTT. As protein: CASGFPGLAPTGELFF. This chain connects TRBV12-5 to TRBJ2-2, with TRBD2 matching over 10 bases. Germline CDR1 is LGHNT and CDR2 is FRNRAP. The CDR3 sequence is 16 residues long. Trimming cost V 3 bases and J 4 bases; bases outside gene matches: 5.

This clone showed up just once. The J gene is TRBJ1-1, the V gene TRBV5-1; 12 bases are a match to TRBD1. Germline V gives CDR1 SGHRS, CDR2 YFSETQ. V shed 4 bases, J shed 5 bases, and the junction held 12 bases outside the gene matches. The CDR3 sequence is 17 residues long. CDR3 DNA sequence: TGCGCCAGCAGCATCTCCGGGACAGGGGGCGCGGCAACTGAAGCTTTCTTT. Protein product: CASSISGTGGAATEAFF.

This clone was detected only once. The rearrangement joins TRBV9 to TRBJ1-6, with D possibly TRBD1 on 5 matching bases. This CDR3 comprises 15 residues. The V gene lost 3 bases and the J gene lost 4 bases, with 11 bases spanning the gap. Germline V gene lookup returns CDR1 SGDLS and CDR2 YYNGEE. CDR3 DNA sequence: TGTGCCAGCAGCGACCCGCAGGGTTATAATTCACCCCTCCACTTT. It encodes CASSDPQGYNSPLHF.

The DNA for the CDR3 is TGTGCCAGTAGTTCAGCAGGGTACAATGAGCAGTTCTTC. This codes for CASSSAGYNEQFF. This chain connects TRBV19 to TRBJ2-1, with D possibly TRBD1 on 5 matching bases. This CDR3 is built from 13 residues. CDR1 LNHDA and CDR2 SQIVND come from the germline V gene (reference sequence). V dropped 5 bases and J dropped 4 bases, with 9 bases sitting between them.

The V and J genes are TRBV7-9 and TRBJ1-1, with 7 bases matching TRBD1. There are 15 residues in the CDR3. V was pared by 5 bases and J by 0 bases, with 6 bases of the junction left unmatched. Germline loops: CDR1 SEHNR, CDR2 FQNEAQ (reference sequence). CDR3 nucleotide sequence: TGTGCCAGCAGCCCCCGGGACAGACTGAACACTGAAGCTTTCTTT. This encodes CASSPRDRLNTEAFF.

In DNA form, the CDR3 reads TGTGCCAGCTCACTAACGGACAGGGAAGCTTTCTTT. Protein sequence: CASSLTDREAFF. J is TRBJ1-1 and V is TRBV18, with 7 bases aligning to TRBD1. Looked up from germline, CDR1 is KGHSH and CDR2 is LQKENI. The junction had 4 bases not matched to a gene; V was cut back by 4 bases and J by 8 bases. The length of the CDR3 is 12 residues.

The CDR3 protein is CASSQDWDYNEQFF. CDR3 in DNA: TGCGCCAGCAGCCAAGATTGGGATTACAATGAGCAGTTCTTC. The V call is TRBV4-3, the J call TRBJ2-1; D call uncertain. The V and J ends lost 0 bases and 4 bases respectively, with 7 bases between them. Germline values: CDR1 LGHNA, CDR2 YSLEER. The CDR3 loop spans 14 amino acids.

The chain combines TRBV2 with TRBJ1-4; D is unclear. V lost 6 bases and J 0 bases, leaving 11 bases between the germline ends. The CDR3 extends over 15 amino acids. Germline CDR1 is SNHLY and CDR2 is FYNNEI. This chain's CDR3 is CASRENGATNEKLFF. Written as DNA, the CDR3 is TGTGCCAGCAGAGAAAACGGCGCAACTAATGAAAAACTGTTTTTT.